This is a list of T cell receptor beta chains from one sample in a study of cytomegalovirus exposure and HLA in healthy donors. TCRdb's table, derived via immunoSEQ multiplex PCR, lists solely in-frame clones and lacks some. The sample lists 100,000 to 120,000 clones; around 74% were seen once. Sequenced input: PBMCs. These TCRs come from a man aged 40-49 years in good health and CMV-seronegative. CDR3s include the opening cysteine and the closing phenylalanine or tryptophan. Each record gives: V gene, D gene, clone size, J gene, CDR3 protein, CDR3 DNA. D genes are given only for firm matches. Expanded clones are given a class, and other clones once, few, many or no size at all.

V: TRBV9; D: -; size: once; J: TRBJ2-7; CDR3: CATQDRLSSYEQYF; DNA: TGTGCCACCCAAGACAGGCTTTCCTCCTACGAGCAGTACTTC
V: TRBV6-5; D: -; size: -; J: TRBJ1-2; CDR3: CASSYTGSQTRGYTF; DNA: TGTGCCAGCAGTTACACCGGGAGCCAAACCCGGGGCTACACCTTC
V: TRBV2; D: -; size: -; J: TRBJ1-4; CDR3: CASSVTGGGREKLFF; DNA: TGTGCCAGCAGTGTTACGGGGGGCGGGCGGGAAAAACTGTTTTTT
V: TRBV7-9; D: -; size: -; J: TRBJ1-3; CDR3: CASSRARDTGNTIYF; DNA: TGTGCCAGCAGCCGGGCCCGGGACACTGGAAACACCATATATTTT
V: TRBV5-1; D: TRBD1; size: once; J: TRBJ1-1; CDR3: CASSSRQGAEAFF; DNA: TGCGCCAGCAGCTCTAGACAGGGGGCTGAAGCTTTCTTT
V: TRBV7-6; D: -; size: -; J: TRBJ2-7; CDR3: CASSLAVGPTYEQYF; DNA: TGTGCCAGCAGCTTAGCCGTGGGGCCGACCTACGAGCAGTACTTC
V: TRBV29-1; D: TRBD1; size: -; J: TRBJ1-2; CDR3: CSVEGSGQGHGYTF; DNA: TGCAGCGTTGAAGGGTCGGGACAGGGTCATGGCTACACCTTC
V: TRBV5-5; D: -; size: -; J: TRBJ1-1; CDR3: CASSLVRNTEAFF; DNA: TGTGCCAGCAGCTTGGTGCGTAACACTGAAGCTTTCTTT
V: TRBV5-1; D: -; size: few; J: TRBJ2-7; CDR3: CASSGAGTHYEQYF; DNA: TGCGCCAGCAGCGGGGCCGGGACACACTACGAGCAGTACTTC
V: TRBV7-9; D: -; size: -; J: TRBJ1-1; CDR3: CASSLAQVGRGTEAFF; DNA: TGTGCCAGCAGCTTAGCGCAGGTAGGGAGAGGCACTGAAGCTTTCTTT
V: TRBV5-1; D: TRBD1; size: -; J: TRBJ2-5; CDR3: CASSVDRGRETQYF; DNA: TGCGCCAGCAGCGTGGACAGGGGGCGGGAGACCCAGTACTTC
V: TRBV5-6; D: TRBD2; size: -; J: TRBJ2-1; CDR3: CASSSRLLAGGSSYNEQFF; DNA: TGTGCCAGCAGCTCCCGTTTGTTAGCGGGAGGGAGCTCCTACAATGAGCAGTTCTTC
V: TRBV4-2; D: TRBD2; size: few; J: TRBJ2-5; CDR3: CASSQVTSAGGPPETQYF; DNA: TGTGCCAGCAGCCAAGTTACGTCGGCGGGGGGGCCCCCAGAGACCCAGTACTTC
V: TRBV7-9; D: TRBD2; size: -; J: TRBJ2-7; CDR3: CASSWDVGGNEQYF; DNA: TGTGCCAGCAGCTGGGACGTCGGGGGGAACGAGCAGTACTTC
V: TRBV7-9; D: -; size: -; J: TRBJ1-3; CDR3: CASSFPAGISGNTIYF; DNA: TGTGCCAGCAGCTTTCCCGCCGGGATCTCTGGAAACACCATATATTTT
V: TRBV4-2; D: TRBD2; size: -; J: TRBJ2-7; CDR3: CASSQSLAGVNEQYF; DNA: TGTGCCAGCAGCCAATCACTAGCGGGAGTCAACGAGCAGTACTTC
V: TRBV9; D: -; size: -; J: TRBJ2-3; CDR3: CASSVGVRGSTDTQYF; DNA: TGTGCCAGCAGCGTAGGAGTCAGGGGAAGCACAGATACGCAGTATTTT
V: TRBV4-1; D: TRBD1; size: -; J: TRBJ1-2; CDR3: CASSQRQGAGYGYTF; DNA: TGCGCCAGCAGCCAACGACAGGGGGCGGGCTATGGCTACACCTTC
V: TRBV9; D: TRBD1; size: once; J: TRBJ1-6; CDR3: CASSPGQGWDSPLHF; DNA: TGTGCCAGCAGCCCCGGACAGGGCTGGGATTCACCCCTCCACTTT
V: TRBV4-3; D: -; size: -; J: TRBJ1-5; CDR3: CASSQARGALGQPQHF; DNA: TGCGCCAGCAGCCAAGCCAGGGGTGCCCTCGGTCAGCCCCAGCATTTT
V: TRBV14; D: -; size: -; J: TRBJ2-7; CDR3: CASSQGPYEQYF; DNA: TGTGCCAGCAGCCAAGGGCCCTACGAGCAGTACTTC
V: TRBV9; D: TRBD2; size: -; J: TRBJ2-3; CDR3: CASSISGTSGIDTQYF; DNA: TGTGCCAGCAGCATATCCGGGACTAGCGGGATCGATACGCAGTATTTT
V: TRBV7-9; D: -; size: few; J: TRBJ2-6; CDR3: CASSAQSGTGDGANVLTF; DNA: TGTGCCAGCAGCGCCCAAAGCGGGACAGGAGATGGGGCCAACGTCCTGACTTTC
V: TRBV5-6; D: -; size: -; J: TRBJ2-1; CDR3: CASSLLGAGEQFF; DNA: TGTGCCAGCAGCTTGTTGGGCGCCGGTGAGCAGTTCTTC
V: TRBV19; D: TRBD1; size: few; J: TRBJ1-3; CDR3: CASSTGEGNTIYF; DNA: TGTGCCAGCTCGACAGGGGAAGGAAACACCATATATTTT
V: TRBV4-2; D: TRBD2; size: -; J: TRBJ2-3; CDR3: CASSQAHLAGFTDTQYF; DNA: TGTGCCAGCAGCCAAGCTCATCTAGCGGGATTCACAGATACGCAGTATTTT
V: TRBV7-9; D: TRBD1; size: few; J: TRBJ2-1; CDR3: CASSLRTGDYNEQFF; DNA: TGTGCCAGCAGCCTAAGGACAGGCGACTACAATGAGCAGTTCTTC
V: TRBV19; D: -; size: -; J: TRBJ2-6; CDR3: CASTSRGRAGANVLTF; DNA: TGTGCCAGTACCTCCAGGGGTCGGGCCGGGGCCAACGTCCTGACTTTC
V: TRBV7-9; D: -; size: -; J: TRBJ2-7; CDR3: CASSSNLYEQYF; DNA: TGTGCCAGCAGTTCCAACTTATACGAGCAGTACTTC
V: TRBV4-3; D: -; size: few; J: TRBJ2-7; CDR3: CASSQGTGTYEQYF; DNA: TGCGCCAGCAGCCAGGGTACAGGGACCTACGAGCAGTACTTC
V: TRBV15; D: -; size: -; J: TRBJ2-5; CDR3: CATSSHTTGLQETQYF; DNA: TGTGCCACCAGCAGTCATACGACAGGCCTCCAAGAGACCCAGTACTTC
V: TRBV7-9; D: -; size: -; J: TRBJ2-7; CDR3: CASSFRGAAKEQYF; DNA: TGTGCCAGCAGCTTTCGGGGGGCCGCAAAGGAGCAGTACTTC
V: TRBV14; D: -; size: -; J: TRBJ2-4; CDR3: CASSLGGAKNIQYF; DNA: TGCGCCAGCAGCCTCGGGGGTGCCAAAAACATTCAGTACTTC
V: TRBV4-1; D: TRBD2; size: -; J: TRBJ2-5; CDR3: CASSQLSAGTSEKYQETQYF; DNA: TGCGCCAGCAGCCAACTATCGGCCGGGACTAGCGAAAAGTACCAAGAGACCCAGTACTTC
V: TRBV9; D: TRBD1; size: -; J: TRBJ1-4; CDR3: CASSSPGTANEKLFF; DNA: TGTGCCAGCAGCTCCCCCGGGACAGCAAATGAAAAACTGTTTTTT
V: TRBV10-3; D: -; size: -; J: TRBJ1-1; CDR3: CAIGGQGTVNTEAFF; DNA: TGTGCCATTGGGGGCCAGGGAACAGTGAACACTGAAGCTTTCTTT
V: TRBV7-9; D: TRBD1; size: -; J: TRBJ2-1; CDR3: CASSSTGTGIFNEQFF; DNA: TGTGCCAGCAGCTCCACTGGGACAGGGATATTCAATGAGCAGTTCTTC
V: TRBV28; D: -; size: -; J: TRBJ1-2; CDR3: CASSLSGFYGYTF; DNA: TGTGCCAGCAGTTTATCAGGGTTCTATGGCTACACCTTC
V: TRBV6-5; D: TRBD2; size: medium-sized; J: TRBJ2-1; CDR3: CASRTSGGNEQFF; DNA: TGTGCCAGCAGGACTAGCGGGGGCAATGAGCAGTTCTTC
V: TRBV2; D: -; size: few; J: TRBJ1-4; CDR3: CASSSGNEKLFF; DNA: TGTGCCAGCAGTTCAGGGAATGAAAAACTGTTTTTT
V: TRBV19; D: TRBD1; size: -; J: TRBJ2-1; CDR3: CASTPGQGLGDEQFF; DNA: TGTGCCAGTACTCCGGGACAGGGACTCGGGGATGAGCAGTTCTTC
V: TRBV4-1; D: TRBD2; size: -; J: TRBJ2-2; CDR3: CASSQVFGTSVGNGELFF; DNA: TGCGCCAGCAGCCAAGTATTTGGTACTAGCGTAGGGAACGGGGAGCTGTTTTTT
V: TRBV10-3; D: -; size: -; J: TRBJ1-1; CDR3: CAISSRGSAGVRNTEAFF; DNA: TGTGCCATCAGCTCTAGGGGCTCGGCAGGGGTTCGGAACACTGAAGCTTTCTTT
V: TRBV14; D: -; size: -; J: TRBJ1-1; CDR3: CASSPPGMNTEAFF; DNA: TGTGCCAGCAGCCCGCCAGGGATGAACACTGAAGCTTTCTTT
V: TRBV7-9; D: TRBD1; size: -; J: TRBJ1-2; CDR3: CASSPQGATANYGYTF; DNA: TGTGCCAGCAGTCCTCAGGGGGCGACCGCTAACTATGGCTACACCTTC
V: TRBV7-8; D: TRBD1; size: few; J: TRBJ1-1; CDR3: CASSPAGTGGAEAFF; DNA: TGTGCCAGCAGCCCAGCCGGGACAGGGGGTGCTGAAGCTTTCTTT
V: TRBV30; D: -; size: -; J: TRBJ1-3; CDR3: CAFTRGNGNTIYF; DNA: TGTGCCTTCACAAGGGGGAATGGAAACACCATATATTTT
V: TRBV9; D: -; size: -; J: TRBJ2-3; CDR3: CASSVVRGTDTQYF; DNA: TGTGCCAGCAGCGTAGTACGGGGCACAGATACGCAGTATTTT
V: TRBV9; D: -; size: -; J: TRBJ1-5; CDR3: CASSVAGDSNQPQHF; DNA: TGTGCCAGCAGCGTAGCGGGGGATAGCAATCAGCCCCAGCATTTT
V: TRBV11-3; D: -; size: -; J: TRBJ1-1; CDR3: CASSLVATEAFF; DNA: TGTGCCAGCAGCTTAGTAGCCACTGAAGCTTTCTTT
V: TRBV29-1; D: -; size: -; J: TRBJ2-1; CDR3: CSVDWESSYNEQFF; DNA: TGCAGCGTTGATTGGGAGAGCTCCTACAATGAGCAGTTCTTC